These 15 T cell receptor beta chains originate from one sample sequenced in a study of cytomegalovirus exposure and HLA in healthy donors. With 60 Vbeta and 13 Jbeta primers, the PCR was carried out. The data were produced by immunoSEQ multiplex PCR, yet TCRdb's version contains in-frame clones alone and is incomplete. The sample has 99,000 or so clones; roughly a tenth are singletons. Sequencing was carried out using PBMCs. These receptors all come from a middle-aged man in good health and CMV-seropositive.

CDR3 sequence reads: CASSRSLGGNTEAFF. In DNA, the CDR3 is TGTGCCAGCAGCCGCTCACTGGGGGGTAACACTGAAGCTTTCTTT. The chain has TRBV14 and TRBJ1-1, with a weak D call TRBD1 (5 bases). Germline CDR1 is SGHDN and CDR2 is FVKESK. V was clipped by 4 bases and J by 2 bases, with 14 bases between them. This CDR3 is built from 15 residues. The full variable domain, in which reference TRBV14 and TRBJ1-1 provide the parts outside the CDR3, is EAGVTQFPSHSVIEKGQTVTLRCDPISGHDNLYWYRRVMGKEIKFLLHFVKESKQDESGMPNNRFLAERTGGTYSTLKVQPAELEDSGVYFCASSRSLGGNTEAFFGQGTRLTVV.

This clone was observed a handful of times. CDR3 nucleotide sequence: TGTGCCAGCAGTTACGAGGGACAGAGCACTGAAGCTTTCTTT. It encodes CASSYEGQSTEAFF. The V gene is TRBV6-6, the J gene TRBJ1-1, with 7 bases lining up with TRBD1. The ends lost 2 bases at V and 4 bases at J; junction bases unmatched: 4. The CDR3 is made up of 14 amino acids. The V gene's germline CDR1 is MNHNY and CDR2 SVGAGI (reference sequence).

V is TRBV7-8 and J is TRBJ2-5, with 8 bases that match TRBD1. The end of the DNA fits TRBJ2-7 better, so the J call may be wrong. CDR3 length equals 15 residues. Germline V CDR1 and CDR2: SGHVS, FQNEAQ. CDR3 amino acids: CASSLDRTGTYEQYF. The CDR3 nucleotides read TGTGCCAGCAGCTTAGACCGGACAGGGACCTACGAGCAGTACTTC.

This clone came up a few times. The rearrangement links TRBV7-9 to TRBJ1-6, with 11 bases that match TRBD1. Looked up from germline, CDR1 is SEHNR and CDR2 is FQNEAQ (reference sequence). V was pared by 2 bases and J by 10 bases, with 13 bases of the junction left unmatched. The CDR3 is 18 residues long. The CDR3 sequence: CASSLPWSGGQGGSPLHF. For the CDR3, the DNA is TGTGCCAGCAGCTTACCGTGGTCCGGGGGACAGGGGGGGTCACCCCTCCACTTT.

DNA for the CDR3: TGTGCCAGCAGCTTTATAGCCAATGAGCAGTTCTTC. It specifies CASSFIANEQFF. The J gene is TRBJ2-1, the V gene TRBV7-9; D gene unclear. In germline, CDR1 is SEHNR, CDR2 FQNEAQ (reference sequence). V was shortened by 3 bases and J by 6 bases, with 6 bases between the two germline ends. This CDR3 is 12 amino acids long. The whole variable domain, filled in from reference TRBV7-9 and TRBJ2-1, reads DTGVSQNPRHKITKRGQNVTFRCDPISEHNRLYWYRQTLGQGPEFLTYFQNEAQLEKSRLLSDRFSAERPKGSFSTLEIQRTEQGDSAMYLCASSFIANEQFFGPGTRLTVL.

This clone has just one count. The chain carries TRBV5-8 and TRBJ1-2; a possible D gene is TRBD1 (6 bases). CDR3 length: 10 amino acids. Trimming took 9 bases from V and 11 from J, leaving 14 bases between them. Germline loops: CDR1 SGHTS, CDR2 YDEGEE. Here the CDR3 reads CATNRARYTF. In nucleotides, the CDR3 is TGTGCCACAAACAGGGCCCGTTACACCTTC.

Concerning this clone: The junction departs from the called germline gene at one end, perhaps through a read error. This chain connects TRBV7-7 to TRBJ2-5, with a tentative D call TRBD2 (5 bases). This CDR3 has 14 residues. Germline V lookup: CDR1 SSHAT, CDR2 FNYEAQ (reference sequence). As DNA, the CDR3 is TGTGCTAGCAGTTCCCCGGAGGCCCAAGAGACCCAGTACTTC. This gives the protein CASSSPEAQETQYF.

The chain employs TRBV7-9 and TRBJ1-5, with D uncertain. The CDR3 totals 15 residues. Looked up from germline, CDR1 is SEHNR and CDR2 is FQNEAQ (reference sequence). The germline V and J ends were trimmed by 5 bases and 0 bases, with 11 bases remaining between them. This CDR3 is CASSPGFYSNQPQHF. The CDR3, as DNA: TGTGCCAGCAGCCCGGGGTTCTATAGCAATCAGCCCCAGCATTTT.

The chain carries TRBV19 and TRBJ1-1; 8 bases fit TRBD1. CDR1 is LNHDA, CDR2 SQIVND, per germline (reference sequence). After removal of 2 bases from V and 2 bases from J, the junction contained 1 base not matched to a gene. There are 14 residues in the CDR3. The DNA for the CDR3 is TGTGCCAGTAGTATACAGGGGGCAAACACTGAAGCTTTCTTT. Its protein product is CASSIQGANTEAFF.

This chain's CDR3 is CASRGTGGYEQYF. CDR3 in DNA: TGTGCCAGCAGGGGGACAGGGGGCTACGAGCAGTACTTC. This sequence joins TRBV6-1 and TRBJ2-7, with TRBD1 identical over 11 bases. This CDR3 contains 13 residues. V shed 6 bases and J 3 bases; nucleotides not matched to a gene: 1. Germline V gives CDR1 MNHNS, CDR2 SASEGT.

This clone was counted between two and nine times. The chain carries TRBV11-3 and TRBJ1-1; D gene ambiguous. This CDR3 is 14 amino acids long. V was pared by 5 bases and J by 0 bases, with 10 bases between. Germline V CDR1 and CDR2: SGHNT, YENEEA. The CDR3 DNA reads as TGTGCCAGCAGCGCGATCGAGATGAACACTGAAGCTTTCTTT. This codes for CASSAIEMNTEAFF.

The rearrangement uses TRBV28 and TRBJ2-3; a weak D match, TRBD2 (6 bases). Per the germline V gene, CDR1 is MDHEN and CDR2 is SYDVKM. V dropped 7 bases and J dropped 4 bases, with 21 bases sitting between them. This CDR3 region has 16 residues. CDR3 region: CASTSLRGVWADTQYF. Here the CDR3 DNA reads TGTGCCAGCACGAGTTTGCGGGGCGTTTGGGCAGATACGCAGTATTTT.

The table lists this clone with a few counts. V and J are TRBV5-6 and TRBJ2-3; weak D call: TRBD1 (6 bases). V was clipped by 4 bases and J by 0 bases, with 18 bases between them. The CDR3 is 17 amino acids. Per the germline V gene, CDR1 is SGHDT and CDR2 is YYEEEE. The CDR3 region has the DNA TGTGCCAGCAGCATCTATATTGACAGGACTAGCACAGATACGCAGTATTTT. This encodes CASSIYIDRTSTDTQYF. Complete variable domain (other parts from reference TRBV5-6 and TRBJ2-3): DAGVTQSPTHLIKTRGQQVTLRCSPKSGHDTVSWYQQALGQGPQFIFQYYEEEERQRGNFPDRFSGHQFPNYSSELNVNALLLGDSALYLCASSIYIDRTSTDTQYFGPGTRLTVL.

In its sample, this clone was seen a few times. The CDR3 spells CASSWGQTNEKLFF. In nucleotides, the CDR3 is TGCGCCAGCAGCTGGGGACAGACTAATGAAAAACTGTTTTTT. This chain joins TRBV5-1 and TRBJ1-4; 7 bases map to TRBD1. The CDR3 totals 14 residues. V lost 3 bases to trimming and J lost 2 bases; unmatched junction nucleotides: 1. Germline loops: CDR1 SGHRS, CDR2 YFSETQ.

The table lists this clone with a few counts. The rearrangement joins TRBV7-9 to TRBJ2-3; TRBD1 is a possible D gene (6 bases). CDR3 length equals 15 residues. Germline assignment: CDR1 SEHNR and CDR2 FQNEAQ (reference sequence). The V and J ends lost 1 base and 0 bases respectively, with 8 bases between them. This chain's CDR3 is CASSLGQASTDTQYF. The CDR3 nucleotides read TGTGCCAGCAGCTTAGGACAGGCTAGCACAGATACGCAGTATTTT.